This T cell receptor (beta chain) was recorded in a study of blood T cell repertoires in COVID-19. In the study overall: COVID-19 samples from acute and convalescent phases originated in the United States, Italy and Spain.

V was shortened by 7 bases and J by 1 base, with 16 bases between the two germline ends. This CDR3 is 15 amino acids long. CDR1 and CDR2 from the germline V gene are LGHNT and FRNRAP. Per the original data handling: The authors estimated nucleated cell counts from reference gene primer amplification. Using immunoSEQ multiplex PCR, the repertoire was profiled, and TCRdb retains in-frame clones only, with some absent. The D gene and trimming were derived from the DNA, and the V and J assignments and clone size from that table. This table has roughly 100,000 clones, about 83% appearing once. This chain uses TRBV12-5 with TRBJ1-1, with TRBD1 as a possible D gene (5 bases). The sample consisted of peripheral blood. The sequence derives from a man aged 35 to 55 with active or convalescent COVID-19. The CDR3: CASVGGGRQNTEAFF. In DNA, the CDR3 is TGTGCTAGTGTTGGGGGGGGACGGCAGAACACTGAAGCTTTCTTT.